These T cell receptor beta chains were read from a single sample in a study of technical replicates of blood from a few donors. Sequenced by immunoSEQ multiplex PCR; TCRdb stores in-frame clones only, minus some. The repertoire consists of some 70,000 clones, with around 91% occurring once and the leading ten covering around 0.38%. Sequenced input: T cells isolated from PBMCs. These receptors originate from a human donor in good health. The CDR3 runs from the conserved cysteine through the conserved F or W. The order of the fields is clone size, J gene, V gene, D gene, CDR3 DNA, CDR3 protein. The D gene is left open where the match is weak. Only some rows state a clone size, as once, few, many or a class for expanded clones.

NA TRBJ2-7 TRBV5-6 NA TGTGCCAGCAGCTCTACAGGGAACTGGGAAGGATACGAGCAGTACTTC CASSSTGNWEGYEQYF
NA TRBJ1-1 TRBV7-9 NA TGTGCCAGCAGCTTAGTAGGAGGAACAGGGTGGGGTGAAGCTTTCTTT CASSLVGGTGWGEAFF
NA TRBJ2-1 TRBV29-1 NA TGCAGCGTTGGGAGGGGGCAAATGGAGCGGGCCTCCTACAATGAGCAGTTCTTC CSVGRGQMERASYNEQFF
NA TRBJ2-7 TRBV7-2 NA TGTGCCAGCAGCACCCAACGGACTGGTCCCTACGAGCAGTACTTC CASSTQRTGPYEQYF
NA TRBJ2-3 TRBV6-5 NA TGTGCCAGCACTTCCTTCGGTACGCAGTATTTT CASTSFGTQYF
NA TRBJ2-3 TRBV7-9 NA TGTGCCAGCAGAATGACACCGAACGGACAGAGCACAGATACGCAGTATTTT CASRMTPNGQSTDTQYF
NA TRBJ1-1 TRBV5-1 TRBD1 TGCGCCAGCAGCTGGACAGGTATCACTGAAGCTTTCTTT CASSWTGITEAFF
NA TRBJ1-2 TRBV30 TRBD1 TGTGCCTGGAGTGTACCGACAGGGGACTATGGCTACACCTTC CAWSVPTGDYGYTF
NA TRBJ1-5 TRBV19 NA TGTGCCAGTAGTATAGACCGGGAGCAGCCCCAGCATTTT CASSIDREQPQHF
once TRBJ2-7 TRBV11-1 NA TGTGCCAGCAGCCCTATAGTTAACCCCTCCTACGAGCAGTACTTC CASSPIVNPSYEQYF
NA TRBJ1-2 TRBV6-5 TRBD1 TGTGCCAGCAGTTACGGGACAGGGGGCAACTATGGCTACACCTTC CASSYGTGGNYGYTF
NA TRBJ2-3 TRBV5-1 TRBD1 TGCGCCAGCGACTTAACAGGGGGCGCAGATACGCAGTATTTT CASDLTGGADTQYF
NA TRBJ1-2 TRBV19 TRBD1 TGTGCCAGTAGGGGACAGGGGTCCTATGGCTACACCTTC CASRGQGSYGYTF
NA TRBJ2-3 TRBV2 NA TGTGCCAGCAGGGACTCTCCTAGCCCCACAGATACGCAGTATTTT CASRDSPSPTDTQYF
NA TRBJ2-3 TRBV19 TRBD2 TGTGCCAGTAGTATAGGGCGGGAGGGCCAGTATTTT CASSIGREGQYF
NA TRBJ1-1 TRBV6-5 NA TGTGCCAGCAGTTACCAGGGGAATAGTGATGAAGCTTTCTTT CASSYQGNSDEAFF
once TRBJ1-4 TRBV19 NA TGTGCCACGGGTCAGAGGAATGAAAAACTGTTTTTT CATGQRNEKLFF
NA TRBJ2-1 TRBV7-9 NA TGTGCCAGCAGCTTCAGGATTGAGCAGTTCTTC CASSFRIEQFF
NA TRBJ2-3 TRBV9 TRBD2 TGTGCCAGCAGCGTAGTTGGACTAGCGGGAATAAGATCCACAGATACGCAGTATTTT CASSVVGLAGIRSTDTQYF
NA TRBJ1-2 TRBV4-3 TRBD1 TGCGCCAGCAGCCAACCTGACAGGGGGTCATATGGCTACACCTTC CASSQPDRGSYGYTF
NA TRBJ2-1 TRBV7-2 TRBD1 TGTGCCAGCAGCTGGACAGGGAATCGGGAGCAGTTCTTC CASSWTGNREQFF
NA TRBJ2-1 TRBV25-1 TRBD2 TGTGCCAGCAGCGGGACTAGCGGCGGCTACAATGAGCAGTTCTTC CASSGTSGGYNEQFF
NA TRBJ2-3 TRBV29-1 TRBD2 TGCAGCGTTGAAGAGGTAGCGGGAGTTGGAGATACGCAGTATTTT CSVEEVAGVGDTQYF
NA TRBJ2-2 TRBV9 NA TGTGCCAGCAGCGTAGAGGGGGTTGGGGGATTTAACACCGGGGAGCTGTTTTTT CASSVEGVGGFNTGELFF
NA TRBJ1-5 TRBV18 TRBD1 TGTGCCAGCTCTGGGACAGGGAATAGCAATCAGCCCCAGCATTTT CASSGTGNSNQPQHF
NA TRBJ2-7 TRBV4-1 NA TGCGCCAGCAGCCAAGGACAGCTCTCCTACGAGCAGTACTTC CASSQGQLSYEQYF
NA TRBJ1-2 TRBV7-2 TRBD1 TGTGCCAGCAGCGCCGGGACAGGGCTTTATGGCTACACCTTC CASSAGTGLYGYTF
NA TRBJ1-3 TRBV5-1 NA TGCGCCAGCAGCGCAGGGGATTTTGGAAACACCATATATTTT CASSAGDFGNTIYF
NA TRBJ2-7 TRBV27 NA TGTGCCAGCAGTTTATCTAGAGGGAACGAGCAGTACTTC CASSLSRGNEQYF
NA TRBJ2-1 TRBV9 TRBD2 TGTGCCAGCAGCGAGGGACTAGCGGATTACAATGAGCAGTTCTTC CASSEGLADYNEQFF
NA TRBJ2-7 TRBV6-1 NA TGTGCCAGCAGGGCTTACGAGCAGTACTTC CASRAYEQYF
NA TRBJ2-1 TRBV28 TRBD1 TGTGCCAGCAGCCACCCTGGGACAGGGATCGATATGTTCTTC CASSHPGTGIDMFF
NA TRBJ2-3 TRBV18 TRBD2 TGTGCCAGCTCACTCAGGACTAGCGGAAGCACAGATACGCAGTATTTT CASSLRTSGSTDTQYF
NA TRBJ1-2 TRBV25-1 NA TGTGCCAGCAGTGAATACGGGGGGACGGCCATTGGATACACCTTC CASSEYGGTAIGYTF
once TRBJ1-5 TRBV9 NA TGTGCCAGCAGCGTAGAGTCGGGTAATCAGCCCCAGCATTTT CASSVESGNQPQHF
NA TRBJ1-2 TRBV7-9 NA TGTGCCAGCAGCTCCGGGATACACTATGGCTACACCTTC CASSSGIHYGYTF
NA TRBJ1-2 TRBV6-5 NA TGTGCCAGCAGTTACTCTGACCAGGGGAACTATGGCTACACCTTC CASSYSDQGNYGYTF